Listed here are 14 T cell receptor beta chains from one sample, sequenced in a study of T cell responses to AZD1222 COVID-19 vaccine. TCRdb's copy holds only in-frame clones and misses some; the assay was immunoSEQ multiplex PCR. The data contain 150,000 to 200,000 clones, roughly 92% of them seen just once; the ten biggest clones take up roughly 1.3%. The sample consisted of peripheral blood, taken 28 days after the second AZD1222 dose. Receptor source: an adult who received the AZD1222 COVID-19 vaccine.

This chain uses TRBV10-3 with TRBJ2-1; a possible D gene is TRBD2 (7 bases). The V end was cut by 10 bases, the J end by 13 bases, with 20 bases between. From germline, CDR1 is ENHRY and CDR2 SYGVKD. This CDR3 has 12 residues. The CDR3 loop reads CATGLGGESQFF. DNA of the CDR3: TGTGCCACCGGACTAGGGGGAGAAAGTCAGTTCTTC.

In this sample, this clone turned up a few times. V usage is TRBV7-3 and J usage is TRBJ2-3, with D maybe TRBD2 (5 bases). V was cut by 5 bases and J by 0 bases, with 12 bases left in between. The CDR3 sequence is 15 residues long. CDR1 SGHTA and CDR2 FQGTGA come from the germline V gene. The CDR3 DNA is TGTGCCAGCAGCCTGTGGAGCGGTAGCACAGATACGCAGTATTTT. As protein: CASSLWSGSTDTQYF.

This clone appeared a few times. The V call is TRBV28, the J call TRBJ1-1, with a possible D match to TRBD1 (6 bases). Deletions cut 8 bases from V and 0 bases from J, with 13 bases between. CDR3 length equals 14 residues. Germline loops: CDR1 MDHEN, CDR2 SYDVKM. The DNA of the CDR3 is TGTGCCAGCGTACCAGGGGCCTTGAACACTGAAGCTTTCTTT. Protein sequence: CASVPGALNTEAFF.

V is TRBV7-3 and J is TRBJ2-1, with TRBD2 identical over 9 bases. The CDR3 covers 16 residues. J lost 5 bases, V lost 2 bases, and 7 bases had no gene match. Germline CDR1 is SGHTA and CDR2 is FQGTGA. The chain's CDR3 is CASSLGPGLANNEQFF. CDR3 coding DNA: TGTGCCAGCAGCTTAGGCCCGGGACTAGCAAACAATGAGCAGTTCTTC.

The chain combines TRBV19 with TRBJ2-7; 7 bases line up with TRBD1. CDR1 and CDR2 from the germline V gene are LNHDA and SQIVND (reference sequence). This CDR3 is built from 14 residues. V dropped 8 bases and J dropped 3; count of bases not matched to a gene: 10. The CDR3 bases are TGTGCCAGTTCCCGGGACAGCAACCTCTACGAGCAGTACTTC. Protein sequence: CASSRDSNLYEQYF. Based on the CDR3 plus reference TRBV19 and TRBJ2-7, the full variable domain is DGGITQSPKYLFRKEGQNVTLSCEQNLNHDAMYWYRQDPGQGLRLIYYSQIVNDFQKGDIAEGYSVSREKKESFPLTVTSAQKNPTAFYLCASSRDSNLYEQYFGPGTRLTVT.

This chain links TRBV7-9 with TRBJ1-4; no definite D call. This CDR3 spans 12 amino acids. Trimming removed 5 bases at V and 13 bases at J, with 14 bases between. Germline V gives CDR1 SEHNR, CDR2 FQNEAQ (reference sequence). In nucleotides, the CDR3 is TGTGCCAGCAGCAACCCTCTGGACCGACTGTTTTTT. Protein product: CASSNPLDRLFF.

J is TRBJ2-6 and V is TRBV13; 9 positions agree with TRBD1. The junction had 5 bases not matched to a gene; V was cut back by 5 bases and J by 0 bases. This CDR3 has 17 residues. Per germline, CDR1 PRHDT and CDR2 FYEKMQ (reference sequence). CDR3 loop: CASSQGQGNSGANVLTF. Written as DNA, the CDR3 is TGTGCCAGCAGCCAGGGACAGGGCAACTCTGGGGCCAACGTCCTGACTTTC.

The chain combines TRBV4-1 with TRBJ2-7; D is unresolved. V was cut by 1 base and J by 2 bases, with 12 bases left in between. The germline gives CDR1 MGHRA, CDR2 YSYEKL. This CDR3 comprises 15 residues. The CDR3 DNA follows: TGCGCCAGCAGCCAAGTTAGTTCGACCACCTACGAGCAGTACTTC. Its protein product is CASSQVSSTTYEQYF.

The chain has TRBV7-2 and TRBJ2-4, with TRBD2 matching 10 bases. The ends lost 5 bases at V and 5 bases at J; junction bases unmatched: 6. The germline V gene encodes CDR1 SGHTA and CDR2 FQGNSA. This CDR3 region has 15 residues. CDR3 sequence: CASSLSGRAENIQYF. The CDR3 region has the DNA TGTGCCAGCAGCCTAAGCGGGAGGGCCGAAAACATTCAGTACTTC.

This chain joins TRBV7-8 and TRBJ2-2, with D hard to call. Germline V gives CDR1 SGHVS, CDR2 FQNEAQ. Trimming left V 5 bases short and J 2 bases short, with 9 bases between. The CDR3 is 14 amino acids. The CDR3 DNA follows: TGTGCCAGCAGCAACCAGGTTAACACCGGGGAGCTGTTTTTT. The encoded protein is CASSNQVNTGELFF.

Regarding this clone: Germline and junction disagree at one end, which may indicate a read error. The chain is built from TRBV7-7 and TRBJ2-1; D uncertain. Germline loops: CDR1 SSHAT, CDR2 FNYEAQ (reference sequence). This CDR3 contains 15 residues. CDR3 loop: CASSFIGRRAGEQFF. The CDR3 coding sequence is TGTGCTAGCAGCTTTATTGGTCGTAGGGCTGGTGAGCAGTTCTTC.

A single count supports this clone. This rearrangement joins TRBV28 to TRBJ1-2; 9 nucleotides line up with TRBD1. Germline CDR1 reads MDHEN; CDR2 reads SYDVKM. The CDR3 is 16 amino acids. The V and J ends lost 2 bases and 2 bases, in that order; junction bases with no gene match: 6. The DNA for the CDR3 is TGTGCCAGCAGTTTACGGACCGGGACAGGGAACTATGGCTACACCTTC. Translating gives CASSLRTGTGNYGYTF.

The J gene is TRBJ2-1, the V gene TRBV7-2; D may be TRBD1 (5 bases). V lost 5 bases to trimming and J lost 6 bases, with 17 bases between them. The germline gives CDR1 SGHTA, CDR2 FQGNSA. The CDR3 loop spans 15 amino acids. CDR3 in amino acids: CASSPLGQLGNEQFF. As DNA, the CDR3 is TGTGCCAGCAGCCCACTGGGGCAGCTTGGCAATGAGCAGTTCTTC.

The rearrangement joins TRBV24-1 to TRBJ1-1; D is possibly TRBD1 (6 bases). Looked up from germline, CDR1 is KGHDR and CDR2 is SFDVKD. Trimming took 5 bases from V and 5 from J, leaving 11 bases between them. The CDR3 spans 13 residues. The CDR3 coding sequence is TGTGCCACCAGTGTGGGGGCGGGGACTGAAGCTTTCTTT. It encodes CATSVGAGTEAFF.